The next 27 T cell receptor beta chains were all read from a single sample in a study of identical twins. TCRdb redid the calling of the 5' RACE reads with MiXCR, one entry per CDR3 protein. The repertoire includes 1.5 million to 2 million distinct CDR3 sequences, roughly a third of them detected once, and 0.25% to 0.3% sits in the top ten. Sequencing was done on a sample of cord blood. Receptor source: a newborn girl in good health.

The chain is built from TRBV11-2 and TRBJ2-3; 12 bases line up with TRBD2. The CDR3 runs 18 residues. Per germline, CDR1 SGHAT and CDR2 FQNNGV. J lost 4 bases, V lost 0 bases, and 8 bases had no gene match. The CDR3 DNA reads TGTGCCAGCAGCTTAGATCGCGGACTAGCGGGGTGGGCAGATACGCAGTATTTT. Protein sequence: CASSLDRGLAGWADTQYF.

The chain uses TRBV20-1 and TRBJ2-1; possible D gene TRBD2, 11 bases. This CDR3 spans 17 amino acids. V shed 6 bases and J shed 2 bases, with 23 bases lying between them. Germline assignment: CDR1 DFQATT and CDR2 SNEGSKA (reference sequence). CDR3 coding DNA: TGCAGTGCCCCCCGACTAGCGGGACAGGGGCCCTACAATGAGCAGTTCTTC. It yields the protein CSAPRLAGQGPYNEQFF.

The CDR3 sequence is CASSLRTSRYNEQFF. As DNA, the CDR3 is TGTGCCAGCAGTTTAAGGACTAGCCGATACAATGAGCAGTTCTTC. The chain combines TRBV27 with TRBJ2-1; TRBD2 agrees at 8 bases. V was clipped by 2 bases and J by 4 bases; unmatched bases: 4. This CDR3 contains 15 residues. Germline V gives CDR1 MNHEY, CDR2 SMNVEV (reference sequence).

The V and J genes are TRBV20-1 and TRBJ2-5, with TRBD2 identical over 8 bases. CDR3 length equals 14 residues. Germline CDR1 is DFQATT and CDR2 is SNEGSKA (reference sequence). Trimming took 2 bases from V and 1 from J; bases not matched to a gene: 3. CDR3 sequence: CSARTLAGQETQYF. CDR3 DNA sequence: TGCAGTGCTAGAACCCTAGCGGGCCAAGAGACCCAGTACTTC.

The chain recombines TRBV2 with TRBJ2-1, with 8 positions matching TRBD1. V shed 3 bases and J 9 bases; nucleotides not matched to a gene: 7. The CDR3 has 14 residues. CDR1 and CDR2 from the germline V gene are SNHLY and FYNNEI. CDR3 protein: CASSDRPDRGEQFF. The CDR3 bases are TGTGCCAGCAGTGACCGACCCGACAGGGGTGAGCAGTTCTTC.

This clonotype has a count of ten or more. In DNA form, the CDR3 reads TGCAGTGCCGCGGAGGAGACCCAGTACTTC. Encoded protein: CSAAEETQYF. This chain links TRBV20-1 with TRBJ2-5; D remains unclear. Trimming stripped 6 bases from V and 5 bases from J, with 7 bases between. The CDR3 sequence is 10 residues long. Germline V gene sequence: CDR1 DFQATT, CDR2 SNEGSKA (reference sequence).

This clonotype was found a few times. The chain has TRBV12-3 or TRBV12-4 and TRBJ1-1, with 8 bases identical to TRBD1. CDR3 length equals 16 residues. The trim removed 3 bases at V and 6 bases at J, leaving 12 bases unmatched. The CDR3 DNA is TGTGCCAGCAGTTTTATATCGTACAGGGGGAATGCTGAAGCTTTCTTT. It encodes CASSFISYRGNAEAFF.

At least ten counts were recorded for this clonotype. CDR3 nucleotides: TGTGCCAGCAGTACGAACACCGGGGAGCTGTTTTTT. It codes for CASSTNTGELFF. The chain joins TRBV12-3 or TRBV12-4 to TRBJ2-2, with D unresolved. The CDR3 extends over 12 amino acids. V lost 5 bases to trimming and J lost 0 bases, with 1 base between them.

The sample holds one count of this clonotype. The chain couples TRBV7-6 to TRBJ1-1, with D tentatively TRBD1 (5 bases). The CDR3 covers 19 residues. Trimming cost V 1 base and J 0 bases, with 21 bases left between them. Looked up from germline, CDR1 is SGHVS and CDR2 is FNYEAQ. CDR3 bases: TGTGCCAGCAGCTTAGGTAAATGGTGGAGGACAAAAGTGAACACTGAAGCTTTCTTT. It translates to CASSLGKWWRTKVNTEAFF. The full variable domain, rest sourced from reference TRBV7-6 and TRBJ1-1, is GAGVSQSPRYKVTKRGQDVALRCDPISGHVSLYWYRQALGQGPEFLTYFNYEAQQDKSGLPNDRFSAERPEGSISTLTIQRTEQRDSAMYRCASSLGKWWRTKVNTEAFFGQGTRLTVV.

This clonotype was detected a few times. The chain couples TRBV27 to TRBJ1-2; D ambiguous. CDR3 length: 14 amino acids. V gave up 2 bases and J gave up 4 bases, with 11 bases separating them. Germline-derived CDR1 and CDR2 are MNHEY and SMNVEV (reference sequence). CDR3: CASSLMGKGYGYTF. The CDR3 DNA sequence: TGTGCCAGCAGTTTAATGGGGAAAGGCTATGGCTACACCTTC.

This clonotype was observed a few times. This rearrangement joins TRBV5-1 to TRBJ2-7, with 9 bases fitting TRBD1. The CDR3 consists of 15 residues. Germline values: CDR1 SGHRS, CDR2 YFSETQ. The V and J ends lost 2 bases and 5 bases, in that order; junction bases with no gene match: 8. The CDR3, as DNA: TGCGCCAGCAGCTTCCTTGACAGGGGGTTCGACGAGCAGTACTTC. It encodes CASSFLDRGFDEQYF.

The J gene is TRBJ1-2, the V gene TRBV7-9; D may be TRBD1 (6 bases). The CDR3 consists of 15 residues. CDR1 and CDR2 from the germline V gene are SEHNR and FQNEAQ (reference sequence). The ends were cut back, 8 bases at V and 2 bases at J, with 18 bases in the middle. The CDR3 DNA sequence: TGTGCCAGCTGTAAAGGGGGGCCCCTAAACTATGGCTACACCTTC. It yields the protein CASCKGGPLNYGYTF.

This chain uses TRBV19 with TRBJ1-5; D might be TRBD1 (6 bases). The V end was cut by 5 bases, the J end by 4 bases, with 12 bases between. This CDR3 is 14 amino acids long. The germline V gene encodes CDR1 LNHDA and CDR2 SQIVND (reference sequence). The CDR3 region has the DNA TGTGCCAGTAGTGATGACAGGTTGAATCAGCCCCAGCATTTT. This sequence encodes CASSDDRLNQPQHF.

The chain has TRBV20-1 and TRBJ2-7; 9 bases are shared with TRBD2. CDR1 and CDR2 (germline): DFQATT, SNEGSKA (reference sequence). This CDR3 comprises 15 residues. Trimming cost V 2 bases and J 7 bases; bases outside gene matches: 12. The CDR3 sequence: CSARSLAGSYNEQYF. In nucleotides, the CDR3 is TGCAGTGCTAGATCCCTAGCGGGGTCCTACAATGAGCAGTACTTC.

The chain carries TRBV27 and TRBJ2-1; 7 bases fit TRBD2. J gave up 5 bases and V 3 bases, and 7 bases lay outside the gene matches. CDR1 is MNHEY and CDR2 is SMNVEV in the germline V gene (reference sequence). The CDR3 is 15 residues long. This CDR3 is CASSFRLAVNNEQFF. Written as DNA, the CDR3 is TGTGCCAGCAGTTTTCGGCTAGCGGTTAACAATGAGCAGTTCTTC.

This clonotype appeared many times. V is TRBV25-1 and J is TRBJ2-7; D is perhaps TRBD1 (6 bases). Between the trimmed V and J ends, which lost 5 bases and 5 bases, there was a span of 13 bases. The CDR3 has 13 residues. Germline V CDR1 and CDR2: MGHDK, SYGVNS. CDR3 nucleotides: TGTGCCAGCAGTCCCCGTAGGGGGAACGAGCAGTACTTC. Protein: CASSPRRGNEQYF.

The chain couples TRBV20-1 to TRBJ2-3; 9 nucleotides match TRBD2. This CDR3 region has 15 residues. CDR1 is DFQATT and CDR2 is SNEGSKA in the germline V gene (reference sequence). The J segment lost 2 bases and the V segment lost 0 bases, leaving 3 bases of the junction unmatched. The CDR3 coding sequence is TGCAGTGCTAGAGATCGCGGGGGGGCCACAGATACGCAGTATTTT. Protein sequence: CSARDRGGATDTQYF.

The chain uses TRBV5-1 and TRBJ2-5; a possible D gene is TRBD1 (6 bases). The CDR3 has 16 amino acids. V lost 4 bases to trimming and J lost 11 bases, with 27 bases between them. Germline-derived CDR1 and CDR2 are SGHRS and YFSETQ. The CDR3 DNA reads as TGCGCCAGCAGCCCCCCCCTTGGGGGCCCCTCAAGCGATCAGTACTTC. It is translated as CASSPPLGGPSSDQYF. The variable domain in full, with the rest retrieved from reference TRBV5-1 and TRBJ2-5, is KAGVTQTPRYLIKTRGQQVTLSCSPISGHRSVSWYQQTPGQGLQFLFEYFSETQRNKGNFPGRFSGRQFSNSRSEMNVSTLELGDSALYLCASSPPLGGPSSDQYFGPGTRLLVL.

With respect to this clonotype: A much larger clone lies a single base off, so this may be a read error. The rearrangement uses TRBV9 and TRBJ2-3, with 7 bases fitting TRBD1. The CDR3 sequence is 14 residues long. Germline assignment: CDR1 SGDLS and CDR2 YYNGEE. CDR3: CASGVDRGTDTQYF. CDR3 nucleotide sequence: TGTGCCAGCGGCGTAGACAGGGGCACAGATACGCAGTATTTT.

In this sample, this clonotype turned up a few times. The V gene is TRBV20-1, the J gene TRBJ2-1; 7 nucleotides line up with TRBD2. V gave up 1 base and J gave up 3 bases; unmatched junction bases: 6. This CDR3 has 15 amino acids. The V gene's germline CDR1 is DFQATT and CDR2 SNEGSKA (reference sequence). CDR3 region: CSARGGTIHYNEQFF. The CDR3 DNA reads TGCAGTGCTAGAGGTGGGACTATACACTACAATGAGCAGTTCTTC.

This clonotype turned up a few times. The chain has TRBV3-1 and TRBJ2-1; D is unresolved. The J call could be wrong; TRBJ2-7 is a better fit for the DNA end. The CDR3 spans 16 residues. Germline V gene lookup returns CDR1 LGHDT and CDR2 YNNKEL (reference sequence). The CDR3 loop reads CASSQQTPHVANEQYF. The CDR3 nucleotides read TGTGCCAGCAGCCAACAGACTCCTCACGTAGCCAATGAGCAGTACTTC.

The sample holds a few counts of this clonotype. J is TRBJ2-1 and V is TRBV27; D is uncertain. Germline-derived CDR1 and CDR2 are MNHEY and SMNVEV (reference sequence). The CDR3 is 16 residues long. Trimming removed 5 bases from V and 0 bases from J, with 14 bases in between. The CDR3 is CASSLLGGASYNEQFF. The CDR3 nucleotides are TGTGCCAGCAGTCTCCTAGGCGGAGCCTCCTACAATGAGCAGTTCTTC.

The chain carries TRBV5-1 and TRBJ2-3; TRBD2 matches at 7 bases. Germline assignment: CDR1 SGHRS and CDR2 YFSETQ. CDR3 size: 16 residues. Trimming at V came to 4 bases and at J to 0 bases, leaving 8 bases not matched to a gene. CDR3 DNA sequence: TGCGCCAGCAGCAAGGGACTAATCGGGAGCACAGATACGCAGTATTTT. Translated: CASSKGLIGSTDTQYF. Using reference TRBV5-1 and TRBJ2-3 for the parts outside the CDR3, the full variable domain is KAGVTQTPRYLIKTRGQQVTLSCSPISGHRSVSWYQQTPGQGLQFLFEYFSETQRNKGNFPGRFSGRQFSNSRSEMNVSTLELGDSALYLCASSKGLIGSTDTQYFGPGTRLTVL.

This clonotype was seen more than once but under ten times. This chain connects TRBV28 to TRBJ1-4, with D maybe TRBD1 (6 bases). Germline V gives CDR1 MDHEN, CDR2 SYDVKM. Trimming took 6 bases from V and 4 from J, leaving 24 bases between them. CDR3 length: 18 amino acids. CDR3 in DNA: TGTGCCAGCAGCCCGTTCACAGGGTATCGCGCCGTTAATGAAAAACTGTTTTTT. Protein sequence: CASSPFTGYRAVNEKLFF. The variable domain in full, with the rest retrieved from reference TRBV28 and TRBJ1-4, is DVKVTQSSRYLVKRTGEKVFLECVQDMDHENMFWYRQDPGLGLRLIYFSYDVKMKEKGDIPEGYSVSREKKERFSLILESASTNQTSMYLCASSPFTGYRAVNEKLFFGSGTQLSVL.

This clonotype was detected only a few times. This sequence joins TRBV6-1 and TRBJ1-1; TRBD1 might be the D (6 bases). The germline V and J ends were trimmed by 4 bases and 1 base, with 13 bases remaining between them. This CDR3 has 15 residues. Looked up from germline, CDR1 is MNHNS and CDR2 is SASEGT. CDR3 sequence (DNA): TGTGCCAGCAGTGTGGGGGGGGCGGGGAACACTGAAGCTTTCTTT. Protein sequence: CASSVGGAGNTEAFF.

The rearrangement uses TRBV3-1 and TRBJ2-1; D is uncertain. Looked up from germline, CDR1 is LGHDT and CDR2 is YNNKEL (reference sequence). The CDR3 loop spans 14 amino acids. Trimming took 1 base from V and 9 from J, leaving 13 bases between them. CDR3 sequence: CASSQAVSSAEQFF. CDR3 DNA: TGTGCCAGCAGCCAAGCGGTCTCATCGGCTGAGCAGTTCTTC.

This chain connects TRBV24-1 to TRBJ1-2; TRBD1 matches 9 bases. The CDR3 runs 15 residues. CDR1 KGHDR and CDR2 SFDVKD come from the germline V gene. V lost 3 bases to trimming and J lost 4 bases; unmatched junction nucleotides: 5. CDR3 residues: CATSDGTGTVYGYTF. The CDR3 DNA sequence: TGTGCCACCAGTGATGGGACAGGGACCGTCTATGGCTACACCTTC.